This TCR beta chain was found in a study of T cell responses to AZD1222 COVID-19 vaccine. This clone was seen only once. Its antigen remains unknown. Points from the study as a whole: After two AZD1222 doses, spike-specific TCR breadth and depth rose versus day 0. White British donors predominated, females outnumbered males, and clonal diversity was possibly underestimated. Nearly half of spike-specific TCRs reportedly target variant regions that are unmutated in the B.1.351 and B.1.1.7 variants.

Assay: immunoSEQ multiplex PCR; the TCRdb copy retains only in-frame clones and omits some. The data show 100,000 to 150,000 clones, with over 75% seen just once and around 5.6% held by the top ten. Germline CDR1 LNHDA, CDR2 SQIVND (reference sequence). V shed 3 bases and J shed 5 bases, with 10 bases lying between them. CDR3 length: 13 residues. This chain links TRBV19 with TRBJ1-2; D might be TRBD1 (6 bases). The receptor's source is an adult in good health. The specimen comprised peripheral blood, sampled on day 0 of AZD1222 vaccination. This CDR3 is CASSIDRTYGYTF. CDR3 nucleotide sequence: TGTGCCAGTAGTATCGACAGGACTTATGGCTACACCTTC.